This TCR beta chain was sequenced for a study of cytomegalovirus exposure and HLA in healthy donors. In the study overall: Roughly 80% of a few hundred genotyped donors fell in the Caucasian-associated ancestry cluster.

60 Vbeta and 13 Jbeta primers were used in PCR. TCRdb's copy holds only in-frame clones and misses some; the assay was immunoSEQ multiplex PCR. The table has about 280,000 clones, 70% to 90% seen once; the top ten hold roughly 2.3%. Study results and limitations: TCR beta chain V- and J-gene trimming was linked, in a later analysis, to a missense variant in DCLRE1C. As was reported, the classifier diagnosed cytomegalovirus status with high specificity and sensitivity.

Germline CDR1 is SGHNT and CDR2 is YENEEA. V lost 5 bases and J lost 4; bases outside the gene matches: 5. This CDR3 contains 14 residues. In the case of this clone: Its target is not known.

Donors consisted of healthy bone marrow donors. This chain connects TRBV11-3 to TRBJ2-5; TRBD1 matches at 9 bases. The sample comprised PBMCs. This sequence originates from a woman younger than 35 in good health and CMV-seronegative. The CDR3 DNA reads TGTGCCAGCAGCCTGGGACAGGGTGGAGAGACCCAGTACTTC. Encoded protein: CASSLGQGGETQYF.